This section outlines one TCR beta chain sequence together with its context. Which antigen it targets is not known. There are no base qualities to consult, and no much larger clone falls within one base. Library construction relied on the immunoSEQ multiplex PCR assay. For the multiplex PCR, a mixture combining 60 forward primers for TCR Vbeta segments and 13 reverse primers for TCR Jbeta segments was used. A multiplex PCR assay on genomic DNA amplified the CDR3 region of rearranged TCR beta genes. On the Illumina HiSeq System, the amplified TCR beta libraries were sequenced as 87-base-pair reads. The study's own analysis went as follows. A later analysis tallied tens of millions of unique TCR beta chains across the 550 to 850 repertoires, and about 12 million of those chains were shared by two or more donors. To remove PCR and sequencing errors, raw reads were error-corrected and collapsed into unique sequences using a nearest-neighbor algorithm that merged closely related sequences. Alignment of CDR3 sequences to IMGT reference sequences was used to assign V, D and J gene segments. For a sequence to be retained, at least a six-nucleotide match to both a V gene segment and a J gene segment was required. Rearrangements were classified as productive when the CDR3 lacked stop codons and remained in frame with V and J, and all other rearrangements were classified as non-productive. CDR3 was defined by IMGT convention, running from the second conserved V-encoded cysteine to the conserved J-encoded phenylalanine. Sequences without an unambiguous match to a single V gene segment were excluded from the earlier analysis of about 600 of the donors. In an earlier analysis of several hundred of the donors, V segments were called functional above 56.7% productive rearrangements and were called segregating when the between-donor standard deviation exceeded 5%. A statistical classification framework was built to diagnose cytomegalovirus status from the catalog of TCR beta chain sequences. In a later analysis, V and J genes were assigned by comparing TCR nucleotide sequences against IMGT/GENE-DB human TR gene sequences. Using the TCRdist pipeline, a later analysis assigned CDR3 sequences along with most-parsimonious VDJ recombination scenarios. In a later analysis, every TCR beta chain was defined by the combination of its CDR3 amino acid sequence and its V-gene family, and reads without a unique V-gene family were dropped. In a later analysis, some 600 highly shared, low-generation-probability nucleotide sequences were removed to address suspected cross-contamination and a sequencing artifact. For each public chain, a later analysis derived a clonal expansion index from normalized ranks of inferred template counts within each repertoire. Generation probabilities in a later analysis came from a VDJ recombination model fitted to out-of-frame rearrangements, and those results were checked against IGoR. A later analysis scored TCR-TCR, TCR-HLA and TCR-CMV co-occurrence with hypergeometric tests, applying a repertoire-size bias correction to TCR pairs. A later analysis estimated false discovery rates by permuting HLA or CMV assignments 20 times. A later analysis grouped co-occurring TCRs with DBSCAN, adding TCRdist sequence similarity when clustering within HLA-allele-positive subsets. Co-occurrence clustering excluded repertoires with fewer than 30,000 or more than 120,000 public chains, plus five with anomalous nucleotide sharing. TCRdb's version of the immuneACCESS table is confined to in-frame rearrangements and falls short of the full clone set. An unresolved V gene accounts for under half of the shortfall where checked; the remainder is of unknown origin. V, J and clone size reflect that table, while D and trimming were determined from the DNA. Here the sample has about 120,000 clones; approximately 75% occur a single time. The ten largest account for 3% to 4.5% of the sample.

Trimming takes 3 bases from V and 3 bases from J, and the germline ends sit 15 bases apart. From the cysteine through the phenylalanine, the CDR3 covers 15 amino acids. Left in the record is the CDR3 DNA by itself, 45 bases read in frame from the first base. According to the germline V gene, CDR1 reads SNHLY and CDR2 reads FYNNEI. The cohort was made up of about 670 healthy bone marrow donors. At the time of sampling, every cohort member was nominally healthy, though immune exposures that went unrecorded were likely present. The donor tested CMV seronegative, placing the donor among the roughly 340 seronegative members of the cohort. Each donor provided a peripheral blood sample, and peripheral blood mononuclear cells were used for TCR beta sequencing. The Qiagen DNeasy Blood Extraction Kit was used to extract genomic DNA from the blood cell samples. These data belong to a study of cytomegalovirus exposure and HLA in healthy donors (dated by TCRdb to 2016 to 2017). Background on the whole study: In an earlier analysis of some 550 of the donors, 276 Gb of sequence data and approximately 120 million unique TCR beta sequences from some 170 million T cells were reported. About 280 gigabases of sequencing data and approximately 93 million unique TCR sequences were included in an early release covering under 650 HLA-typed donors. The genetic ancestry cluster associated with self-reported Caucasian donors included about four fifths of the roughly 400 genotyped donors. The study aimed to test whether cataloging public T cell receptors could reveal signatures of past pathogen exposure. The T cell repertoires of under 750 subjects were profiled by immunosequencing and related to cytomegalovirus serostatus. In addition to the first cohort of approximately 650 subjects, a separate validation cohort of approximately 120 different subjects was used. High-throughput TCR immunosequencing, statistical association of individual TCRs with disease status, and machine learning were combined to predict cytomegalovirus infection status. To study patterns of TCR occurrence, a later analysis re-analyzed previously published TCR beta repertoires from 650 to 750 donors and added high-resolution HLA genotyping. Rather than drawing on any new phenotypic data, the later analysis identified candidate immune exposures from TCR beta sequences and the way those sequences occurred across donors. In an earlier analysis of over 550 of the donors, high-throughput TCR beta sequencing was used to judge whether each TCR beta V gene segment behaved as functional or pseudogenic. Donor age, sex, ethnicity and CMV serostatus were collected together with the repertoire data. Genome-wide SNP genotypes for about 55% of the roughly 670 donors were used in a later genetic analysis, which treated that subset as a discovery cohort. All discovery cohort repertoires had been generated using a single sequencing platform. Class I and class II HLA loci were covered by the typing at four-digit resolution. Typing coverage varied by locus: about 620-640 donors for A, B, C, DRB1 and DQB1; around 560 for DQA1; nearly 610 for DPA1; about 450 for DPB1. Four to six DR-DQ haplotypes were handled as single units for association and clustering, since linkage in the cohort was strong. Across some 400 genotyped donors of the cohort, an average of about 250,000 unique TCR beta nucleotide sequences per donor were sequenced, and roughly 17% of those sequences were non-productive. Broader findings and caveats from the paper: HLA typing was unavailable for some donors at each locus, so association tests used only the typed subset. Because the 87-base-pair reads could not distinguish some IMGT-functional V segments, including TRBV6-2 and TRBV6-3, those segments were excluded. Cytomegalovirus status was reported to be diagnosed by the classifier with high specificity and sensitivity in both the original and validation cohorts. According to a later analysis, TCR association rates differed among HLA loci, with DRB1 alleles showing the most associated TCRs and HLA-C alleles showing the fewest. Over 15 rarely observed V segments, including chromosome 9 orphons, were excluded from the earlier analysis of a few hundred of the donors because counts were too low. The sequencing pipeline was judged likely to have produced a cluster of highly shared sequence variants as a technical artifact. In a later analysis, HLA-associated TCR beta chains showed more clonal expansion and lower generation probabilities than non-associated chains that were equally common. This cohort had only TCR beta chains sequenced, and the lack of alpha or paired-chain data limited which features could be detected. Sequencing depth was assumed to be roughly uniform across donors in the presence/absence analyses, though that assumption may not hold. In an earlier analysis of about 550 of the donors, most TCR beta V segments were observed in productive rearrangements about 87% or about 30% of the time, broadly matching IMGT annotations. Immune exposure information for the cohort was limited to CMV serostatus. Strong co-occurrence of HLA alleles, especially DR and DQ, made assigning TCR associations to individual alleles difficult. Linkage disequilibrium might explain the correlated functional status among segregating V segments, but an unknown experimental factor could not be excluded. A later analysis associated 17,000 or so TCR beta sequences with specific HLA alleles at a false discovery rate of 0.05. In vitro tests confirmed that a few of the cytomegalovirus-associated TCR beta chains recognize cytomegalovirus antigens. A further reported finding was that TCR beta sequences accurately predicted the HLA-A and HLA-B alleles for most subjects in the first cohort. The study gave a list of about 170 TCR beta chains associated with cytomegalovirus. In a later genetic analysis, a missense DCLRE1C variant was associated with V-gene and J-gene trimming of TCR beta chains, and the association was replicated in an independent cohort. According to a later genetic analysis, donors in an Asian-associated ancestry cluster had fewer N-insertions in productive TCRs than the roughly 700-donor mean. A later analysis reported that several top co-occurrence clusters appeared linked to parvovirus B19, influenza, CMV and Epstein-Barr virus. It was suggested by the authors that the approach could potentially be generalized to other disease states and immunological phenotypes. A later analysis found that most CMV-associated TCR beta chains appeared HLA-restricted, with HLA associations seemingly driven largely by CMV exposure. Most TCR sequences were observed very rarely across donors, whereas some public TCRs were present in many individuals.

Sequences were obtained from PBMCs. This sequence was found in a man aged 25 to 45 in good health and CMV-seronegative. Rearrangement joined TRBV2 to TRBJ2-7; the D gene identity is not certain. The CDR3 protein: CASSDVLEAVYEQYF. The bases are TGTGCCAGCAGTGATGTCCTAGAAGCAGTCTACGAGCAGTACTTC.